Listed here is a single T cell receptor (beta chain). Its specificity is not known. The CDR3 runs 14 residues. V dropped 4 bases and J dropped 3 bases, with 12 bases sitting between them. Germline assignment: CDR1 SQVTM and CDR2 ANQGSEA. For the second PCR, which ran for about 6 to 11 cycles, a sample-barcoded 5' primer and a J-beta primer mix were used. MiXCR, run by TCRdb on the 5' RACE reads, gives a single entry per CDR3 protein. Of about 1.6 million distinct CDR3 sequences in the sample, around 36% were seen once. This entry is derived from a study of blood T cells in healthy people across ages. Points from the study as a whole: Using unsorted PBMCs precluded a conclusive naive versus antigen-experienced comparison. Compared with aged donors, long-lived donors showed fewer expanded clones, suggesting selection.

The rearrangement uses TRBV29-1 and TRBJ1-4, with a tentative D call TRBD1 (5 bases). The sequencing input was blood. This clonotype originated in a woman in her twenties or thirties in good health. The CDR3 loop is CSVVEGPANEKLFF. The DNA of the CDR3 is TGCAGCGTTGTTGAGGGGCCGGCTAATGAAAAACTGTTTTTT.